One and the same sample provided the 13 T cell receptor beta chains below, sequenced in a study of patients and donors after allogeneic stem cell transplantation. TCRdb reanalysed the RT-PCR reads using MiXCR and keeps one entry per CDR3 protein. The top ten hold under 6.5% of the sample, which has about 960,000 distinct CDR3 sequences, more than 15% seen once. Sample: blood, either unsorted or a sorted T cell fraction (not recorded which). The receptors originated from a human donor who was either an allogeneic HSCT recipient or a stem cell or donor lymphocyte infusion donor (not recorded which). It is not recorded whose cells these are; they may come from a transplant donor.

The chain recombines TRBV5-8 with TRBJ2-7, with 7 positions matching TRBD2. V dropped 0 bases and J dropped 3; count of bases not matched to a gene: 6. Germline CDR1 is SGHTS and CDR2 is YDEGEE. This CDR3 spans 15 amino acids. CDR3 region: CASSLVGGRNYEQYF. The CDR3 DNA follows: TGTGCCAGCAGCTTGGTCGGGGGGAGGAACTACGAGCAGTACTTC.

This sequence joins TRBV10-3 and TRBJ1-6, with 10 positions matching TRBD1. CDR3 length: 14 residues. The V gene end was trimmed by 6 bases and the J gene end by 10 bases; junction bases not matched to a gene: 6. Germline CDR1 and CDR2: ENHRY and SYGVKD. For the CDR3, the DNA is TGTGCCATCAGCGGGGACAGGGGCGGCTCACCCCTCCACTTT. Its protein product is CAISGDRGGSPLHF.

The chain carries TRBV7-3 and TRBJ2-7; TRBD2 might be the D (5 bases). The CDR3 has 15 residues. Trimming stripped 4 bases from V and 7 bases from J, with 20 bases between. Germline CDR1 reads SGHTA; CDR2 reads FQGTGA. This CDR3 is CASSYRASSSAEQYF. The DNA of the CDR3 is TGTGCCAGCAGCTACCGGGCTAGCTCGAGCGCAGAGCAGTACTTC.

The CDR3 protein is CATSEGVRYGYTF. In nucleotides, the CDR3 is TGTGCCACCAGTGAGGGGGTGCGCTATGGCTACACCTTC. This chain uses TRBV24-1 with TRBJ1-2, with D possibly matching TRBD1 (5 bases). This CDR3 spans 13 amino acids. Germline CDR1 reads KGHDR; CDR2 reads SFDVKD. Trimming stripped 4 bases from V and 4 bases from J, with 9 bases between.

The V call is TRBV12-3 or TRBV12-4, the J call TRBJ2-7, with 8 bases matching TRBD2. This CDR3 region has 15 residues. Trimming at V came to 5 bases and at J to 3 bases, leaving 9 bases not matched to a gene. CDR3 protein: CASSLAGGANYEQYF. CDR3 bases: TGTGCCAGCAGTCTGGCGGGAGGAGCTAACTACGAGCAGTACTTC.

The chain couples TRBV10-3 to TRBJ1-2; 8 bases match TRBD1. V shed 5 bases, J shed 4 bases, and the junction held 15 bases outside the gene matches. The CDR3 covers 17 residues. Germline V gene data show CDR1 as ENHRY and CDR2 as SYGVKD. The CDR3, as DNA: TGTGCCATCAGTCAAAGTGGGGCAGGGGGCGGGAGCTATGGCTACACCTTC. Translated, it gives CAISQSGAGGGSYGYTF.

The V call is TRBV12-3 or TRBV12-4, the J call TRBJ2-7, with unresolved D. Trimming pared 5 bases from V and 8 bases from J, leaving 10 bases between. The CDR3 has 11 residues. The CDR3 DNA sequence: TGTGCCAGCAGTGCGGAGTGGAAGCAGTACTTC. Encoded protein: CASSAEWKQYF.

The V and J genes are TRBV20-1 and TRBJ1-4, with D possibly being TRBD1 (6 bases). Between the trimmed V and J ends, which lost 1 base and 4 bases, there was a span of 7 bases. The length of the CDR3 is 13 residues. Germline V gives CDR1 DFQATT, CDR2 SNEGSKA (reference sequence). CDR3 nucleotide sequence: TGCAGTGCTAGAGGGACAGTTAATGAAAAACTGTTTTTT. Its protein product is CSARGTVNEKLFF.

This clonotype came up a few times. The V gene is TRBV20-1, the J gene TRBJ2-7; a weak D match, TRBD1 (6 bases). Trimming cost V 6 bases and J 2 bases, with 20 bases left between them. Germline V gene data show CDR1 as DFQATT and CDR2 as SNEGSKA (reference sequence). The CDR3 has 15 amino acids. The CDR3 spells CSAVNPRGYPYEQYF. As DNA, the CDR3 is TGCAGTGCGGTAAACCCCAGGGGCTACCCCTACGAGCAGTACTTC.

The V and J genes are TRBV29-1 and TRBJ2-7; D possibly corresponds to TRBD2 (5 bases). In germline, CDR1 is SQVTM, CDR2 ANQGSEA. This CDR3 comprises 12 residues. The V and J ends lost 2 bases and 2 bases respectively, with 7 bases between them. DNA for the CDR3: TGCAGCGTTGAACGGAGGCCCTACGAGCAGTACTTC. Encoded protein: CSVERRPYEQYF.

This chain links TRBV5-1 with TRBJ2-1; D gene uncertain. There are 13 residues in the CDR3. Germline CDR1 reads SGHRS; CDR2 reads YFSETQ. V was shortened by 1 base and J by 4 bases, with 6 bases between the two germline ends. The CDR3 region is CASSLLTYNEQFF. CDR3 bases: TGCGCCAGCAGCTTGCTGACTTACAATGAGCAGTTCTTC. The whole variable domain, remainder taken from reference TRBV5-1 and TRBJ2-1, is KAGVTQTPRYLIKTRGQQVTLSCSPISGHRSVSWYQQTPGQGLQFLFEYFSETQRNKGNFPGRFSGRQFSNSRSEMNVSTLELGDSALYLCASSLLTYNEQFFGPGTRLTVL.

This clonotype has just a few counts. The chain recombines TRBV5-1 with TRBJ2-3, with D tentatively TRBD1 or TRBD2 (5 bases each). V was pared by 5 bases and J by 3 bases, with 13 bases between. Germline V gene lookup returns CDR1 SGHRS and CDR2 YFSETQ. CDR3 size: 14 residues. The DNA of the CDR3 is TGCGCCAGCAGAACGGGACGGTCAACAGATACGCAGTATTTT. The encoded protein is CASRTGRSTDTQYF.

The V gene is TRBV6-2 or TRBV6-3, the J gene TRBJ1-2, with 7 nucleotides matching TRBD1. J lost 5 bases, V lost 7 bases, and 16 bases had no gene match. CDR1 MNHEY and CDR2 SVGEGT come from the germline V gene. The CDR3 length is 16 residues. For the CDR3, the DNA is TGTGCCAGCATCCGCGATCGGACAGGCGGACTTTATGGCTACACCTTC. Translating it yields CASIRDRTGGLYGYTF.